The 26 T cell receptor beta chains given below trace back to one sample, sequenced in a study of cytomegalovirus exposure and HLA in healthy donors listed by TCRdb under 2017. The protocol used for the library was the immunoSEQ multiplex PCR assay. A mixture of 60 forward primers for TCR Vbeta segments and 13 reverse primers for TCR Jbeta segments was used in the multiplex PCR. The clones in this table, taken by TCRdb from immuneACCESS, are in-frame only. Not every clone is retained; where verified, under half of the shortfall comes from an unresolved V gene, and the cause of the rest is unknown. Within this sample are roughly 150,000 clones, with just over 70% of them counted one time only. The ten largest clones take up 1.5% to 2% of the sample. The sequencing sample was made of PBMCs. The receptors shown here come from a woman aged 30 to 39 in good health and CMV-seronegative.

This clone was recorded a few times. The genes are TRBV5-4 and TRBJ1-4, with 7 bases fitting TRBD1. The V segment lost 3 bases and the J segment 5 bases; nucleotides outside the gene matches: 7. Germline V gene data show CDR1 as SGHNT and CDR2 as YYREEE (reference sequence). The CDR3 spans 15 residues. CDR3: CASSYWTGGNEKLFF. CDR3 DNA sequence: TGTGCCAGCAGCTATTGGACAGGCGGGAATGAAAAACTGTTTTTT.

On this clone: Other nucleotide sequences in the sample specify the same CDR3. CDR3 DNA sequence: TGTGCCAGCAGTTTATCGGCCAGCGGGGGACACAATGAGCAGTTCTTC. It translates to CASSLSASGGHNEQFF. This chain connects TRBV28 to TRBJ2-1, with 8 bases aligning to TRBD2. CDR1 and CDR2 (germline): MDHEN, SYDVKM. This CDR3 comprises 16 residues. The V gene end was trimmed by 1 base and the J gene end by 5 bases; junction bases not matched to a gene: 7.

V is TRBV5-5 and J is TRBJ2-3, with no clear D. Germline V gives CDR1 SGHKS, CDR2 YYEKEE (reference sequence). Between the trimmed V and J ends, which lost 0 bases and 2 bases, there was a span of 7 bases. This CDR3 is 14 amino acids long. CDR3 nucleotides: TGTGCCAGCAGCTTGGCCGAGGTCACAGATACGCAGTATTTT. Its translation: CASSLAEVTDTQYF. The entire variable domain, with the rest obtained from reference TRBV5-5 and TRBJ2-3, is as follows: DAGVTQSPTHLIKTRGQQVTLRCSPISGHKSVSWYQQVLGQGPQFIFQYYEKEERGRGNFPDRFSARQFPNYSSELNVNALLLGDSALYLCASSLAEVTDTQYFGPGTRLTVL.

This chain joins TRBV29-1 and TRBJ1-2; 11 nucleotides align to TRBD1. This CDR3 contains 13 residues. V lost 7 bases and J lost 8; bases outside the gene matches: 9. Germline V gives CDR1 SQVTM, CDR2 ANQGSEA. The DNA of the CDR3 is TGCAGCGCATCCGGACAGGGGGCTGGAGGCTACACCTTC. This gives the protein CSASGQGAGGYTF.

The V and J genes are TRBV5-4 and TRBJ2-3; D gene ambiguous. Trimming stripped 0 bases from V and 4 bases from J, with 15 bases between. The CDR3 spans 16 residues. CDR1 is SGHNT and CDR2 is YYREEE in the germline V gene (reference sequence). The CDR3 DNA reads as TGTGCCAGCAGCTTGGGATTGAGGAATGGCGCAGATACGCAGTATTTT. Encoded protein: CASSLGLRNGADTQYF.

The chain couples TRBV27 to TRBJ2-7; D might be TRBD2 (6 bases). The CDR3 runs to 14 residues. The germline CDR1 and CDR2 sequences are MNHEY and SMNVEV (reference sequence). V lost 2 bases, J lost 0 bases, and 8 bases lay in between. The CDR3 DNA reads TGTGCCAGCAGTTTAGTAGCGGCCTCCTACGAGCAGTACTTC. It encodes CASSLVAASYEQYF.

The rearrangement links TRBV7-2 to TRBJ2-3; 7 bases line up with TRBD1. Per the germline V gene, CDR1 is SGHTA and CDR2 is FQGNSA. The ends lost 6 bases at V and 2 bases at J; junction bases unmatched: 5. The CDR3 is made up of 14 amino acids. The chain's CDR3 is CASRTGPTTDTQYF. DNA of the CDR3: TGTGCCAGCAGGACAGGGCCTACCACAGATACGCAGTATTTT. Filled out from reference TRBV7-2 and TRBJ2-3, the complete variable domain reads GAGVSQSPSNKVTEKGKDVELRCDPISGHTALYWYRQSLGQGLEFLIYFQGNSAPDKSGLPSDRFSAERTGGSVSTLTIQRTQQEDSAVYLCASRTGPTTDTQYFGPGTRLTVL.

The chain employs TRBV9 and TRBJ2-5, with 10 bases identical to TRBD2. The trim removed 0 bases at V and 5 bases at J, leaving 10 bases unmatched. This CDR3 is 17 amino acids long. CDR1 and CDR2 (germline): SGDLS, YYNGEE. The CDR3 is CASSVGAGGPVRETQYF. In DNA form, the CDR3 reads TGTGCCAGCAGCGTAGGAGCGGGGGGGCCTGTGAGGGAGACCCAGTACTTC. The variable domain in full, with the rest retrieved from reference TRBV9 and TRBJ2-5, is DSGVTQTPKHLITATGQRVTLRCSPRSGDLSVYWYQQSLDQGLQFLIQYYNGEERAKGNILERFSAQQFPDLHSELNLSSLELGDSALYFCASSVGAGGPVRETQYFGPGTRLLVL.

The chain is built from TRBV6-5 and TRBJ1-1; D is unresolved. V was trimmed by 6 bases and J by 1 base, leaving 9 bases between them. The CDR3 is 13 residues long. CDR1 and CDR2 from the germline V gene are MNHEY and SVGAGI. CDR3 sequence reads: CASSHNRNTEAFF. The CDR3, as DNA: TGTGCCAGCAGCCACAACAGGAACACTGAAGCTTTCTTT.

The J gene is TRBJ2-7, the V gene TRBV7-2; a weak D match, TRBD1 (6 bases). The germline gives CDR1 SGHTA, CDR2 FQGNSA. The CDR3 has 13 residues. V was trimmed by 3 bases and J by 6 bases, leaving 12 bases between them. Here the CDR3 DNA reads TGTGCCAGCAGCTTGCTACAGGGAAGCGAGCAGTACGTC. It codes for CASSLLQGSEQYV.

The V call is TRBV4-1, the J call TRBJ2-2; a possible D gene is TRBD1 (5 bases). V was cut by 1 base and J by 7 bases, with 10 bases left in between. The germline gives CDR1 MGHRA, CDR2 YSYEKL. There are 14 residues in the CDR3. The chain's CDR3 is CASSQGVQGGELFF. CDR3 DNA sequence: TGCGCCAGCAGCCAAGGAGTGCAGGGCGGGGAGCTGTTTTTT.

This chain uses TRBV6-1 with TRBJ1-6; TRBD1 is a possible D gene (5 bases). Germline lookup yields CDR1 MNHNS and CDR2 SASEGT. Trimming shortened V by 6 bases and J by 7 bases, and 16 bases separated the two germline ends. The CDR3 has 15 residues. The CDR3: CASSFRVSVNSPLHF. As DNA, the CDR3 is TGTGCCAGCAGCTTCAGGGTATCAGTCAATTCACCCCTCCACTTT.

In this sample, this clone turned up once. This sequence joins TRBV19 and TRBJ2-1, with 9 bases aligning to TRBD1. Germline V lookup: CDR1 LNHDA, CDR2 SQIVND (reference sequence). The CDR3 covers 15 residues. V shed 7 bases and J 9 bases; nucleotides not matched to a gene: 13. CDR3 bases: TGTGCCAGTACCTCATGGGGACAGGGAGATCGTGAGCAGTTCTTC. It encodes CASTSWGQGDREQFF.

This clone showed up just a few times. The J gene is TRBJ2-1, the V gene TRBV2, with a tentative D call TRBD2 (5 bases). The V end was cut by 11 bases, the J end by 5 bases, with 16 bases between. The CDR3 runs 13 residues. CDR1 and CDR2 (germline): SNHLY, FYNNEI. The CDR3 region has the DNA TGTGCCTCAGACCCGGGGTTCAACAATGAGCAGTTCTTC. The encoded protein is CASDPGFNNEQFF.

V and J are TRBV11-3 and TRBJ2-1; no definite D call. The CDR3 totals 14 residues. V was cut by 3 bases and J by 3 bases, with 9 bases left in between. Germline V lookup: CDR1 SGHNT, CDR2 YENEEA. This CDR3 is CASSLKRNYNEQFF. Written as DNA, the CDR3 is TGTGCCAGCAGCTTGAAGCGAAACTACAATGAGCAGTTCTTC.

V is TRBV6-1 and J is TRBJ2-3; 11 bases match TRBD2. Germline CDR1 and CDR2: MNHNS and SASEGT. The CDR3 is made up of 15 amino acids. V shed 8 bases, J shed 5 bases, and the junction held 9 bases outside the gene matches. CDR3 bases: TGTGCCAGCGAGGGTAGCGGGAGGGCCGTAGATACGCAGTATTTT. Protein sequence: CASEGSGRAVDTQYF.

Only a few counts were recorded for this clone. V and J are TRBV10-3 and TRBJ2-7, with 10 bases fitting TRBD2. The length of the CDR3 is 13 residues. Trimming took 7 bases from V and 7 from J; bases not matched to a gene: 7. The V gene's germline CDR1 is ENHRY and CDR2 SYGVKD. The CDR3, as DNA: TGTGCCATCACGGCTAGCGGGGGCCTTGAGCAGTACTTC. Amino acids: CAITASGGLEQYF.

This clone has just one count. The CDR3 nucleotides read TGTGCCAGCAGCATACTATCAGGGACTGGCTATGGCTACACCTTC. Translating it yields CASSILSGTGYGYTF. The chain links TRBV5-4 to TRBJ1-2; D possibly corresponds to TRBD1 (5 bases). Trimming cost V 4 bases and J 4 bases, with 17 bases left between them. Germline-derived CDR1 and CDR2 are SGHNT and YYREEE (reference sequence). This CDR3 is 15 amino acids long.

This sequence joins TRBV5-4 and TRBJ2-5; 11 bases map to TRBD1. The closer fit of TRBJ2-7 to the DNA end suggests the J call may be wrong. The germline CDR1 and CDR2 sequences are SGHNT and YYREEE (reference sequence). There are 14 residues in the CDR3. The CDR3 coding sequence is TGTGCCAGCAGCGTGGGACAGGGGGGCTACGAGCAGTACTTC. Residues: CASSVGQGGYEQYF.

The CDR3 DNA sequence: TGTGCCAGCTCTTCAGGGTATAGCACAGATACGCAGTATTTT. As protein: CASSSGYSTDTQYF. The V and J genes are TRBV28 and TRBJ2-3, with D possibly matching TRBD1 (5 bases). V lost 8 bases to trimming and J lost 0 bases, with 12 bases between them. Germline V gene data show CDR1 as MDHEN and CDR2 as SYDVKM. The CDR3 contains 14 residues.

The chain uses TRBV19 and TRBJ1-5; D call uncertain. This CDR3 is built from 14 residues. Trimming pared 5 bases from V and 4 bases from J, leaving 12 bases between. Per germline, CDR1 LNHDA and CDR2 SQIVND (reference sequence). Here the CDR3 DNA reads TGTGCCAGTAGTCCCGACCTGCGGAATCAGCCCCAGCATTTT. Amino acids: CASSPDLRNQPQHF.

This chain links TRBV19 with TRBJ2-1; 10 positions agree with TRBD2. Unmatched junction bases numbered 13, after V lost 5 bases and J lost 6 bases. Germline loops: CDR1 LNHDA, CDR2 SQIVND (reference sequence). The CDR3 totals 17 residues. The CDR3 protein is CASSPRAAGGWGNEQFF. Here the CDR3 DNA reads TGTGCCAGTAGTCCCCGGGCAGCGGGAGGGTGGGGCAATGAGCAGTTCTTC.

As for this clone: Distinct nucleotide sequences in the sample also encode this CDR3. The chain has TRBV6-1 and TRBJ2-1; a weak D match, TRBD2 (6 bases). V lost 1 base, J lost 8 bases, and 21 bases lay in between. CDR1 and CDR2 from the germline V gene are MNHNS and SASEGT. CDR3 size: 17 residues. The DNA of the CDR3 is TGTGCCAGCAGTGAAGGGATGGGAGCGGGCATCCTCTATGAGCAGTTCTTC. The encoded protein is CASSEGMGAGILYEQFF.

V and J are TRBV5-1 and TRBJ2-3, with 8 bases identical to TRBD2. Per the germline V gene, CDR1 is SGHRS and CDR2 is YFSETQ. The CDR3 consists of 17 residues. J gave up 2 bases and V 1 base, and 9 bases lay outside the gene matches. The CDR3 bases are TGCGCCAGCAGCTTGTGGACTAGCACTGATCTCACAGATACGCAGTATTTT. It is translated as CASSLWTSTDLTDTQYF.

The V call is TRBV7-9, the J call TRBJ1-3; D may be TRBD1 (5 bases). V lost 8 bases, J lost 4 bases, and 18 bases lay in between. The germline V gene encodes CDR1 SEHNR and CDR2 FQNEAQ (reference sequence). The length of the CDR3 is 15 residues. Written as DNA, the CDR3 is TGTGCCAGCGTCTCCACAGGTCACCCCGGAAACACCATATATTTT. It is translated as CASVSTGHPGNTIYF.

The chain uses TRBV25-1 and TRBJ2-1, with a tentative D call TRBD2 (6 bases). Germline lookup yields CDR1 MGHDK and CDR2 SYGVNS. CDR3 length: 12 amino acids. The V and J ends lost 3 bases and 12 bases respectively, with 12 bases between them. The CDR3 sequence is CASSEGMGGQFF. The CDR3 DNA reads TGTGCCAGCAGTGAGGGCATGGGAGGGCAGTTCTTC.